This is a list of T cell receptor beta chains from one sample in a study of Graves' ophthalmopathy and Graves' hyperthyroidism. TCRdb reprocessed the multiplex PCR reads via MiXCR and lists one record per CDR3 protein. The table has hundreds of thousands of distinct CDR3 sequences, around 21% seen once; the top ten hold 2.5% to 3.5%. The specimen was peripheral blood. The receptors were gathered from a woman between 18 and 30 years old with stable Graves' hyperthyroidism. Each CDR3 is given with its conserved first and last residue. Each record gives: clone size, V gene, D gene, J gene, CDR3 DNA, CDR3 protein. The D gene is left open where the match is weak. Clone sizes are given selectively: once, few, many, or a class where the clone is expanded.

clone_size: few
v_call: TRBV18
d_call: TRBD1
j_call: TRBJ1-2
cdr3_nt: TGTGCCAGCTCACGATCGACAGGGGGGATTATCTATGGCTACACCTTC
cdr3_aa: CASSRSTGGIIYGYTF

clone_size: .
v_call: TRBV20-1
d_call: .
j_call: TRBJ2-5
cdr3_nt: TGCAGTGCTAGGGACCCCGGGACTGGCCAAGAGAAAGAGACCCAGTACTTC
cdr3_aa: CSARDPGTGQEKETQYF

clone_size: .
v_call: TRBV9
d_call: .
j_call: TRBJ2-7
cdr3_nt: TGTGCCAGCAGCGTAGGAGGACCCCCTTACGAGCAGTACTTC
cdr3_aa: CASSVGGPPYEQYF

clone_size: .
v_call: TRBV7-2
d_call: .
j_call: TRBJ1-1
cdr3_nt: TGTGCCAGCAGTTTAGGGACGGGGTGGGACACTGAAGCTTTCTTT
cdr3_aa: CASSLGTGWDTEAFF

clone_size: many
v_call: TRBV10-3
d_call: TRBD1
j_call: TRBJ1-1
cdr3_nt: TGTGCCATCGGGCCAGGGGGGGCGAACACTGAAGCTTTCTTT
cdr3_aa: CAIGPGGANTEAFF

clone_size: few
v_call: TRBV30
d_call: .
j_call: TRBJ1-1
cdr3_nt: TGTGCCTGGACCAAAGGCCTAAACACTGAAGCTTTCTTT
cdr3_aa: CAWTKGLNTEAFF

clone_size: .
v_call: TRBV28
d_call: .
j_call: TRBJ2-6
cdr3_nt: TGTGCCAGCAGTGCCCCTCTGGGCCTTATGATCTCTGGGGCCAACGTCCTGACTTTC
cdr3_aa: CASSAPLGLMISGANVLTF

clone_size: .
v_call: TRBV19
d_call: .
j_call: TRBJ2-2
cdr3_nt: TGTGCCAGTAGACCTACAGTGGGGTCGAACACCGGGGAGCTGTTTTTT
cdr3_aa: CASRPTVGSNTGELFF

clone_size: many
v_call: TRBV13
d_call: TRBD2
j_call: TRBJ2-7
cdr3_nt: TGTGCCAGCAGCTCGGGACTAGCGGGGGCCCCACTGGCCTACGAGCAGTACTTC
cdr3_aa: CASSSGLAGAPLAYEQYF

clone_size: many
v_call: TRBV12-3/TRBV12-4
d_call: TRBD1
j_call: TRBJ1-2
cdr3_nt: TGTGCCAGCAGTTTAGACAGGGGGCATGGCTACACCTTC
cdr3_aa: CASSLDRGHGYTF

clone_size: .
v_call: TRBV20-1
d_call: TRBD2
j_call: TRBJ2-2
cdr3_nt: TGCAGTGCTAAGGGACTAGCACCCGGGGAGCTGTTTTTT
cdr3_aa: CSAKGLAPGELFF

clone_size: .
v_call: TRBV15
d_call: .
j_call: TRBJ1-2
cdr3_nt: TGTGCCACCAGCAGAGACAGGGGAGGCTACACCTTC
cdr3_aa: CATSRDRGGYTF

clone_size: once
v_call: TRBV28
d_call: .
j_call: TRBJ2-3
cdr3_nt: TGTGCCAGCAGTTTTTCTCGGACGGATTCTAGCACAGATACGCAGTATTTT
cdr3_aa: CASSFSRTDSSTDTQYF

clone_size: .
v_call: TRBV28
d_call: .
j_call: TRBJ1-2
cdr3_nt: TGTGCCAGCAGTTTGATCCAGCTTCAGGGCAACTATGGCTACACCTTC
cdr3_aa: CASSLIQLQGNYGYTF

clone_size: many
v_call: TRBV11-2
d_call: .
j_call: TRBJ1-2
cdr3_nt: TGTGCCAGCGCACTTTGGGGGGAGGCCTATGGCTACACCTTC
cdr3_aa: CASALWGEAYGYTF

clone_size: .
v_call: TRBV27
d_call: .
j_call: TRBJ2-7
cdr3_nt: TGTGCCAGCAGTTTCAGCGTCCCCCCTGGGGAGCAGTACTTC
cdr3_aa: CASSFSVPPGEQYF

clone_size: few
v_call: TRBV30
d_call: .
j_call: TRBJ2-2
cdr3_nt: TGTGCCTGGAGTGTGGGGTCCACCGGGGAGCTGTTTTTT
cdr3_aa: CAWSVGSTGELFF

clone_size: many
v_call: TRBV6-5
d_call: .
j_call: TRBJ2-7
cdr3_nt: TGTGCCAGCAGTTACAGCGACAGCTACGAGCAGTACTTC
cdr3_aa: CASSYSDSYEQYF

clone_size: many
v_call: TRBV12-3/TRBV12-4
d_call: .
j_call: TRBJ1-2
cdr3_nt: TGTGCCAGCATTCCCCTTCAGGAGGGCTATGGCTACACCTTC
cdr3_aa: CASIPLQEGYGYTF

clone_size: many
v_call: TRBV7-2
d_call: TRBD1
j_call: TRBJ1-2
cdr3_nt: TGTGCCAGCAGCTTAGCGCCTGGGACAGCTAACTATGGCTACACCTTC
cdr3_aa: CASSLAPGTANYGYTF

clone_size: .
v_call: TRBV12-3/TRBV12-4
d_call: .
j_call: TRBJ2-5
cdr3_nt: TGTGCCAGCAGTTTTGGAGTAGAGCGGAGTCAAGAGACCCAGTACTTC
cdr3_aa: CASSFGVERSQETQYF

clone_size: .
v_call: TRBV6-1
d_call: .
j_call: TRBJ1-5
cdr3_nt: TGTGCCAGCAGTGACGCGCCGCCAGGCCTCGGGCAGCCCCAGCATTTT
cdr3_aa: CASSDAPPGLGQPQHF

clone_size: many
v_call: TRBV19
d_call: .
j_call: TRBJ1-5
cdr3_nt: TGTGCCAGTAGTATTAACCTTCGTAGCAATCAGCCCCAGCATTTT
cdr3_aa: CASSINLRSNQPQHF

clone_size: .
v_call: TRBV6-5
d_call: .
j_call: TRBJ1-6
cdr3_nt: TGTGCCAGCAGTTACTCGGGGGGATATGGATCACCCCTCCACTTT
cdr3_aa: CASSYSGGYGSPLHF

clone_size: many
v_call: TRBV19
d_call: .
j_call: TRBJ1-1
cdr3_nt: TGTGCCAGTACCCACCGAGGACAGCTAGGCACTGAAGCTTTCTTT
cdr3_aa: CASTHRGQLGTEAFF

clone_size: .
v_call: TRBV2
d_call: .
j_call: TRBJ1-5
cdr3_nt: TGTGCCAGCAATAGGCAGGTCGAACAGCCCCAGCATTTT
cdr3_aa: CASNRQVEQPQHF

clone_size: few
v_call: TRBV5-1
d_call: TRBD2
j_call: TRBJ2-2
cdr3_nt: TGCGCCAGCAGTATAGCGGGAGGCGCGAACACCGGGGAGCTGTTTTTT
cdr3_aa: CASSIAGGANTGELFF

clone_size: .
v_call: TRBV11-1
d_call: .
j_call: TRBJ2-7
cdr3_nt: TGTGCCAGCAGCTTTCAAGGGAGGGGGTACGAGCAGTACTTC
cdr3_aa: CASSFQGRGYEQYF

clone_size: .
v_call: TRBV19
d_call: .
j_call: TRBJ2-4
cdr3_nt: TGTGCCAGTAGTTCTAGCGCACAAGCCAAAAACATTCAGTACTTC
cdr3_aa: CASSSSAQAKNIQYF

clone_size: many
v_call: TRBV20-1
d_call: .
j_call: TRBJ2-5
cdr3_nt: TGCAGTGCTAGATACAGGCTCTACCAAGAGACCCAGTACTTC
cdr3_aa: CSARYRLYQETQYF

clone_size: few
v_call: TRBV30
d_call: .
j_call: TRBJ1-2
cdr3_nt: TGTGCCTGGAAGGGTTCCTCTAACTATGGCTACACCTTC
cdr3_aa: CAWKGSSNYGYTF

clone_size: .
v_call: TRBV4-2
d_call: TRBD2
j_call: TRBJ2-2
cdr3_nt: TGTGCCAGCAGCCAAGGAAAGCGGGAGGAAAGGGAGCTGTTTTTT
cdr3_aa: CASSQGKREERELFF

clone_size: many
v_call: TRBV19
d_call: .
j_call: TRBJ1-5
cdr3_nt: TGTGCCAGTCCTCGTCGAATCGACGGTAGCAATCAGCCCCAGCATTTT
cdr3_aa: CASPRRIDGSNQPQHF

clone_size: many
v_call: TRBV20-1
d_call: TRBD2
j_call: TRBJ2-7
cdr3_nt: TGCAGTGCTACCGGGACTAGCGGGCCGGAGGGTTACGAGCAGTACTTC
cdr3_aa: CSATGTSGPEGYEQYF

clone_size: many
v_call: TRBV28
d_call: TRBD1
j_call: TRBJ2-7
cdr3_nt: TGTGCCAGCAGTTCCTCGGGGACAGGTGACGAGCAGTACTTC
cdr3_aa: CASSSSGTGDEQYF

clone_size: .
v_call: TRBV28
d_call: TRBD1
j_call: TRBJ1-1
cdr3_nt: TGTGCCAGCAGATTAACAGGGGGCTGGAACACTGAAGCTTTCTTT
cdr3_aa: CASRLTGGWNTEAFF

clone_size: many
v_call: TRBV19
d_call: .
j_call: TRBJ2-2
cdr3_nt: TGTGCCAGTAGTATCCAGGACAACACCGGGGAGCTGTTTTTT
cdr3_aa: CASSIQDNTGELFF

clone_size: many
v_call: TRBV7-2
d_call: .
j_call: TRBJ2-5
cdr3_nt: TGTGCCAGCAGCGAACCCCTACGAAAGACCCAGTACTTC
cdr3_aa: CASSEPLRKTQYF

clone_size: many
v_call: TRBV10-3
d_call: TRBD1
j_call: TRBJ2-7
cdr3_nt: TGTGCCATCAGCTATCCGGGACAGGGGTTCTACGAGCAGTACTTC
cdr3_aa: CAISYPGQGFYEQYF

clone_size: many
v_call: TRBV19
d_call: .
j_call: TRBJ1-5
cdr3_nt: TGTGCCAGTAGTCAAACGCCCTTAAGGGTTACTCAGCCCCAGCATTTT
cdr3_aa: CASSQTPLRVTQPQHF

clone_size: many
v_call: TRBV12-3/TRBV12-4
d_call: .
j_call: TRBJ1-1
cdr3_nt: TGTGCCAGCAGTTTATCAGGGCGGTACACTGAAGCTTTCTTT
cdr3_aa: CASSLSGRYTEAFF

clone_size: .
v_call: TRBV6-1
d_call: .
j_call: TRBJ2-1
cdr3_nt: TGTGCCAGCAGTGAAGGGGAAAAGCAGTTCTTC
cdr3_aa: CASSEGEKQFF

clone_size: .
v_call: TRBV12-3/TRBV12-4
d_call: .
j_call: TRBJ2-7
cdr3_nt: TGTGCCAGCAGTAAAGGACCCCTCGAGCAGTACTTC
cdr3_aa: CASSKGPLEQYF

clone_size: many
v_call: TRBV2
d_call: .
j_call: TRBJ2-7
cdr3_nt: TGTGCCAGCAGTGAGGTTGCGGGAAGCGAGGACGAGCAGTACTTC
cdr3_aa: CASSEVAGSEDEQYF

clone_size: .
v_call: TRBV12-3/TRBV12-4
d_call: .
j_call: TRBJ1-2
cdr3_nt: TGTGCCAGCAGTCCTCAGGGAGGACCCTATGGCTACACCTTC
cdr3_aa: CASSPQGGPYGYTF

clone_size: .
v_call: TRBV2
d_call: .
j_call: TRBJ2-7
cdr3_nt: TGTGCCAGCAGTGCTCAGGACGGGAGCTCCTACGAGCAGTACTTC
cdr3_aa: CASSAQDGSSYEQYF

clone_size: .
v_call: TRBV10-3
d_call: .
j_call: TRBJ2-3
cdr3_nt: TGTGCCCCGGTGGGGCACCCAAGCACAGATACGCAGTATTTT
cdr3_aa: CAPVGHPSTDTQYF

clone_size: few
v_call: TRBV12-3/TRBV12-4
d_call: TRBD2
j_call: TRBJ2-5
cdr3_nt: TGTGCCAGCAACGCGGGACTAGCGGTCGGGGAGACCCAGTACTTC
cdr3_aa: CASNAGLAVGETQYF

clone_size: many
v_call: TRBV4-2
d_call: .
j_call: TRBJ1-2
cdr3_nt: TGTGCCAGCAGCCAAGAGTACAGAGCTAACTATGGCTACACCTTC
cdr3_aa: CASSQEYRANYGYTF

clone_size: many
v_call: TRBV3-1
d_call: TRBD2
j_call: TRBJ2-5
cdr3_nt: TGTGCCAGCAGCCAATACGCGGGAGTTAGAGAGACCCAGTACTTC
cdr3_aa: CASSQYAGVRETQYF

clone_size: many
v_call: TRBV6-2/TRBV6-3
d_call: .
j_call: TRBJ1-2
cdr3_nt: TGTGCCAGCAGTTACAAGTCGGCAGGGTGGCCTCACACCTTC
cdr3_aa: CASSYKSAGWPHTF

clone_size: many
v_call: TRBV12-3/TRBV12-4
d_call: TRBD1
j_call: TRBJ2-5
cdr3_nt: TGTGCCAGCAGTTTAACAGGGGTCGGGGTTGAGACCCAGTACTTC
cdr3_aa: CASSLTGVGVETQYF

clone_size: many
v_call: TRBV5-1
d_call: TRBD1
j_call: TRBJ1-2
cdr3_nt: TGCGCCAGCAGCTCGGGGGACAGAAACTATGGCTACACCTTC
cdr3_aa: CASSSGDRNYGYTF

clone_size: few
v_call: TRBV4-1
d_call: TRBD1
j_call: TRBJ1-2
cdr3_nt: TGCGCCAGCAGCCTTGCTGGACAGGGTAGTGGCTACACCTTC
cdr3_aa: CASSLAGQGSGYTF